The clone carrying this T cell receptor beta chain occurred a few times. From germline, CDR1 is SGHRS and CDR2 YFSETQ. The V segment lost 4 bases and the J segment 0 bases; nucleotides outside the gene matches: 2. The CDR3 loop spans 15 amino acids. This sample stems from a study of CD8 T cells in ankylosing spondylitis. One entry per CDR3 protein results from TCRdb running MiXCR on the 5' RACE reads. This sample has around 150,000 distinct CDR3 sequences, with around 19% found just once. The specimen sequenced was blood, either unsorted or a sorted T cell fraction (not recorded which). This TCR was recovered from a male donor with ankylosing spondylitis or in good health (not recorded which). This rearrangement joins TRBV5-1 to TRBJ2-2, with TRBD2 identical over 8 bases. Here the CDR3 reads CASSISGANTGELFF. The CDR3 DNA is TGCGCCAGCAGCATTAGCGGGGCGAACACCGGGGAGCTGTTTTTT.